This TCR beta chain was found in a study of blood T cell repertoires in COVID-19. Study-level background: The United States, Italy and Spain supplied acute and convalescent COVID-19 samples. T cells, B-cell-depleted T cells, or PBMCs provided the cDNA or gDNA that served as material.

Per the original data handling: Counts of nucleated cells, estimated from reference gene primer amplification, were obtained. The data were produced by immunoSEQ multiplex PCR, yet TCRdb's version contains in-frame clones alone and is incomplete. That table gives V, J and clone size, and the DNA gave D and trimming. The data show hundreds of thousands of clones, about 85% seen once. This clonotype was obtained from a man between 18 and 35 years old with active or convalescent COVID-19. Specimen: peripheral blood.

CDR3: CASSQVLGDRGFNEQYF. In DNA form, the CDR3 reads TGCGCCAGCAGCCAAGTCTTAGGGGACAGGGGATTCAACGAGCAGTACTTC. The chain employs TRBV4-1 and TRBJ2-7, with 10 bases matching TRBD1. The V gene end was trimmed by 1 base and the J gene end by 5 bases; junction bases not matched to a gene: 11. The germline V gene has CDR1 MGHRA and CDR2 YSYEKL. This CDR3 is built from 17 residues.